The 22 T cell receptor beta chains below all came from one sample that was sequenced in a study of T cell responses to AZD1222 COVID-19 vaccine. Some clones are missing from TCRdb's copy, which holds only in-frame ones; the method was immunoSEQ multiplex PCR. The table records 90,000 or so clones, roughly nine tenths of them present only once. The sample in question was peripheral blood, obtained on day 0 of AZD1222 vaccination. These TCRs come from an adult in good health.

The chain is built from TRBV2 and TRBJ2-7; 10 bases are shared with TRBD2. The V gene's germline CDR1 is SNHLY and CDR2 FYNNEI. Losses at the gene ends were 4 bases for V and 4 bases for J; bases not matched to a gene: 4. CDR3 length equals 14 residues. CDR3 sequence reads: CASSVSGRAYEQYF. The CDR3 region has the DNA TGTGCCAGCAGTGTGAGCGGGAGGGCTTACGAGCAGTACTTC.

A word on this clone: This CDR3 is also generated by other DNA sequences in the sample. The gene calls are TRBV30 and TRBJ1-2; D perhaps matches TRBD1 (5 bases). CDR1 GTSNPN and CDR2 SVGIG come from the germline V gene (reference sequence). The V end was cut by 5 bases, the J end by 2 bases, with 15 bases between. There are 14 residues in the CDR3. Here the CDR3 DNA reads TGTGCCTGGTCTAGGGACCGGGGGAACTATGGCTACACCTTC. Translation: CAWSRDRGNYGYTF. Full variable domain (outside the CDR3, taken from reference TRBV30 and TRBJ1-2): SQTIHQWPATLVQPVGSPLSLECTVEGTSNPNLYWYRQAAGRGLQLLFYSVGIGQISSEVPQNLSASRPQDRQFILSSKKLLLSDSGFYLCAWSRDRGNYGYTFGSGTRLTVV.

This clone was seen once. The V gene is TRBV5-1, the J gene TRBJ1-1; no clear D. This CDR3 spans 13 amino acids. V lost 5 bases to trimming and J lost 0 bases, with 8 bases between them. From germline, CDR1 is SGHRS and CDR2 YFSETQ. CDR3 sequence: CASSRFMNTEAFF. The CDR3 DNA reads as TGCGCCAGCAGTCGGTTCATGAACACTGAAGCTTTCTTT. The variable domain in full, with the rest retrieved from reference TRBV5-1 and TRBJ1-1, is KAGVTQTPRYLIKTRGQQVTLSCSPISGHRSVSWYQQTPGQGLQFLFEYFSETQRNKGNFPGRFSGRQFSNSRSEMNVSTLELGDSALYLCASSRFMNTEAFFGQGTRLTVV.

J is TRBJ2-1 and V is TRBV18; possibly TRBD2 for D (6 bases). Trimming took off 6 bases at V and 3 bases at J, with 21 bases between the two ends. Germline CDR1 KGHSH, CDR2 LQKENI. This CDR3 has 17 amino acids. CDR3 loop: CASSLEPGTSIYNEQFF. In nucleotides, the CDR3 is TGTGCCAGCTCCCTCGAACCCGGGACTTCAATCTACAATGAGCAGTTCTTC.

This clone was recorded only once. V and J are TRBV30 and TRBJ1-2, with a possible D match to TRBD1 (6 bases). CDR1 and CDR2 (germline): GTSNPN, SVGIG (reference sequence). Trimming took off 2 bases at V and 8 bases at J, with 15 bases between the two ends. The CDR3 loop spans 13 amino acids. The CDR3 region is CAWSFGGLRGYTF. The CDR3 DNA is TGTGCCTGGAGTTTCGGGGGCTTGCGGGGCTACACCTTC.

The chain joins TRBV6-5 to TRBJ1-1; no clear D gene. Germline V gene sequence: CDR1 MNHEY, CDR2 SVGAGI. The CDR3 has 14 residues. V lost 6 bases, J lost 4 bases, and 15 bases lay in between. The CDR3 sequence: CASRPLGLLTEAFF. The CDR3 DNA reads as TGTGCCAGCAGGCCGCTAGGACTTCTCACTGAAGCTTTCTTT.

The chain has TRBV7-9 and TRBJ1-1; D call uncertain. The V end was cut by 3 bases, the J end by 11 bases, with 13 bases between. CDR1 is SEHNR and CDR2 is FQNEAQ in the germline V gene (reference sequence). The CDR3 runs to 12 residues. This CDR3 is CASSFGSPNAFF. CDR3 sequence (DNA): TGTGCCAGCAGCTTCGGATCACCGAACGCTTTCTTT.

The rearrangement joins TRBV19 to TRBJ1-5; unclear D gene. The germline V and J ends were trimmed by 3 bases and 4 bases, with 10 bases remaining between them. This CDR3 contains 14 residues. Germline CDR1 is LNHDA and CDR2 is SQIVND (reference sequence). CDR3 in DNA: TGTGCCAGTAGTATTTGGGCCAAAAATCAGCCCCAGCATTTT. Translated: CASSIWAKNQPQHF.

This chain links TRBV7-9 with TRBJ2-7, with a possible D match to TRBD1 (5 bases). Trimming stripped 5 bases from V and 3 bases from J, with 11 bases between. The CDR3 runs to 13 residues. Germline V gene data show CDR1 as SEHNR and CDR2 as FQNEAQ (reference sequence). Written as DNA, the CDR3 is TGTGCCAGCAGCCCTTGGACAAGCTACGAGCAGTACTTC. Encoded protein: CASSPWTSYEQYF.

The V and J genes are TRBV29-1 and TRBJ2-1; D is ambiguous. Trimming removed 4 bases from V and 0 bases from J, with 10 bases in between. This CDR3 comprises 14 residues. Looked up from germline, CDR1 is SQVTM and CDR2 is ANQGSEA. The CDR3 sequence: CSVGRSSSYNEQFF. For the CDR3, the DNA is TGCAGCGTTGGCCGCTCGAGCTCCTACAATGAGCAGTTCTTC.

The rearrangement links TRBV29-1 to TRBJ2-3; 11 bases fit TRBD2. V gave up 8 bases and J gave up 5 bases; unmatched junction bases: 12. This CDR3 comprises 15 residues. CDR1 and CDR2 (germline): SQVTM, ANQGSEA. The CDR3 DNA sequence: TGCAGCCTACTAGCGGGGGCTCGCGGTGGAGATACGCAGTATTTT. As protein: CSLLAGARGGDTQYF.

This clone was found once. The chain employs TRBV16 and TRBJ1-6, with unresolved D. This CDR3 contains 14 residues. V was cut by 0 bases and J by 10 bases, with 10 bases left in between. The germline V gene has CDR1 KGHSY and CDR2 FQNENV. The CDR3 sequence is CASSQSRQLSPLHF. The CDR3 nucleotides read TGTGCCAGCAGCCAATCTAGGCAGTTATCACCCCTCCACTTT.

The chain combines TRBV18 with TRBJ2-7; 9 bases are a match to TRBD1. Germline V gives CDR1 KGHSH, CDR2 LQKENI. This CDR3 spans 14 amino acids. Unmatched junction bases numbered 6, after V lost 6 bases and J lost 3 bases. CDR3: CASSHGTGYYEQYF. The CDR3 nucleotides read TGTGCCAGCTCCCACGGGACAGGGTACTACGAGCAGTACTTC.

As DNA, the CDR3 is TGTGCCAGCAGCTTAGAAGCAGGGTCGGATGGCTACACCTTC. Residues: CASSLEAGSDGYTF. The chain couples TRBV7-6 to TRBJ1-2, with a weak D call TRBD1 (5 bases). In germline, CDR1 is SGHVS, CDR2 FNYEAQ. CDR3 length: 14 residues. Trimming took 1 base from V and 6 from J, leaving 12 bases between them.

The rearrangement uses TRBV3-1 (or the pseudogene TRBV3-2) and TRBJ1-2; D is possibly TRBD1 (5 bases). The germline CDR1 and CDR2 sequences are LGHDT and YNNKEL (reference sequence). The CDR3 is 16 amino acids. Between the trimmed V and J ends, which lost 4 bases and 0 bases, there was a span of 15 bases. CDR3 DNA sequence: TGTGCCAGCAGCCGAGGAGTGCAGGGAGCTAACTATGGCTACACCTTC. Translation gives CASSRGVQGANYGYTF.

This chain connects TRBV7-3 to TRBJ2-7, with a weak D call TRBD2 (6 bases). This CDR3 has 13 amino acids. Trimming removed 5 bases at V and 4 bases at J, with 12 bases between. Germline V CDR1 and CDR2: SGHTA, FQGTGA. CDR3 protein: CASSPSGSYEQYF. As DNA, the CDR3 is TGTGCCAGCAGCCCAAGCGGGTCTTACGAGCAGTACTTC.

This rearrangement joins TRBV14 to TRBJ2-7; 7 positions agree with TRBD2. The junction had 16 bases not matched to a gene; V was cut back by 4 bases and J by 4 bases. From germline, CDR1 is SGHDN and CDR2 FVKESK. This CDR3 region has 17 residues. Here the CDR3 reads CASSPWGGGSRRYEQYF. The DNA for the CDR3 is TGTGCCAGCAGCCCCTGGGGAGGCGGGAGTCGGAGATACGAGCAGTACTTC.

DNA for the CDR3: TGCGCCAGCAGCTTGGGGGACTACACTGAAGCTTTCTTT. As protein: CASSLGDYTEAFF. V is TRBV5-1 and J is TRBJ1-1; tentatively, D is TRBD1 (5 bases). Trimming cost V 0 bases and J 3 bases, with 6 bases left between them. The CDR3 loop spans 13 amino acids. Germline V CDR1 and CDR2: SGHRS, YFSETQ.

The gene calls are TRBV7-3 and TRBJ2-1; D may be TRBD1 (5 bases). Germline loops: CDR1 SGHTA, CDR2 FQGTGA. The CDR3 sequence is 16 residues long. Trimming took 6 bases from V and 0 from J, leaving 15 bases between them. Written as DNA, the CDR3 is TGTGCCAGCAGTTCCGACAGCTACTTCTCCTACAATGAGCAGTTCTTC. It yields the protein CASSSDSYFSYNEQFF.

This sequence joins TRBV18 and TRBJ2-1, with a possible D match to TRBD2 (6 bases). Trimming removed 2 bases at V and 7 bases at J, with 18 bases between. From germline, CDR1 is KGHSH and CDR2 LQKENI. This CDR3 is 16 amino acids long. This CDR3 reads CASSPAKSGTLNEQFF. The CDR3 nucleotides are TGTGCCAGCTCACCAGCTAAATCCGGGACTTTGAATGAGCAGTTCTTC.

V gene TRBV7-9 combines with J gene TRBJ1-2, with D perhaps matching TRBD1 (6 bases). Germline lookup yields CDR1 SEHNR and CDR2 FQNEAQ (reference sequence). V dropped 4 bases and J dropped 4 bases, with 16 bases sitting between them. The CDR3 has 15 residues. The CDR3 region is CASSSRTVSPYGYTF. CDR3 bases: TGTGCCAGCAGCTCCCGGACAGTTAGCCCCTATGGCTACACCTTC.

The chain links TRBV6-2 or TRBV6-3 to TRBJ2-3, with 10 bases identical to TRBD2. The germline V gene encodes CDR1 MNHEY and CDR2 SVGEGT. CDR3 size: 21 residues. Trimming at V came to 2 bases and at J to 6 bases, leaving 23 bases not matched to a gene. The CDR3 region is CASSYPPDWALAGELGDTQYF. In DNA form, the CDR3 reads TGTGCCAGCAGTTACCCCCCGGACTGGGCTCTAGCGGGGGAACTCGGGGATACGCAGTATTTT.